This TCR beta chain was sequenced during a study of graft-versus-host responses after intestinal transplantation. This clone was detected once. As yet, its antigen is unknown. Assay: immunoSEQ multiplex PCR; the TCRdb copy retains only in-frame clones and omits some. The data show tens of thousands of clones, 92% seen once. Germline V gives CDR1 LGHNT, CDR2 FRNRAP. J gave up 7 bases and V 7 bases, and 7 bases lay outside the gene matches. This CDR3 region has 14 residues. The rearrangement links TRBV12-5 to TRBJ2-2; TRBD1 matches 9 bases. The sample was unstimulated CD4+ T cells sorted from spleen or lymph node cells, taken before intestinal transplant. This receptor was taken from a human donor who received an intestinal transplant. The CDR3 DNA reads as TGTGCTAGTGCCCTGGGACAGGGAAGCGGGGAGCTGTTTTTT. Residues: CASALGQGSGELFF. The complete variable domain, with remaining parts taken from reference TRBV12-5 and TRBJ2-2, reads DARVTQTPRHKVTEMGQEVTMRCQPILGHNTVFWYRQTMMQGLELLAYFRNRAPLDDSGMPKDRFSAEMPDATLATLKIQPSEPRDSAVYFCASALGQGSGELFFGEGSRLTVL.